This T cell receptor beta chain is drawn from a study of shared clonotypes between healthy human individuals. The naive CD8 fraction comprised CD45RO-negative cells positively selected for CCR7 and excluded terminally differentiated effector memory CD45RA+ cells. The CDR3 consists of 14 residues. Trimming pared 2 bases from V and 2 bases from J, leaving 10 bases between. The V gene's germline CDR1 is MDHEN and CDR2 SYDVKM. As regards this clone: The identical CDR3 is also encoded by other nucleotide sequences in the sample.

Assay used: immunoSEQ multiplex PCR; TCRdb lists only in-frame clones, some missing. The profile shows millions of clones, just under 95% of them singletons. The gene calls are TRBV28 and TRBJ2-7; perhaps TRBD2 as D (7 bases). This TCR was sampled from a man younger than 30 in good health. The sequenced sample consisted of naive CD8+ T cells sorted from blood. The CDR3, as DNA: TGTGCCAGCAGTTTACAGGGGACTACCTACGAGCAGTACTTC. The encoded protein is CASSLQGTTYEQYF.